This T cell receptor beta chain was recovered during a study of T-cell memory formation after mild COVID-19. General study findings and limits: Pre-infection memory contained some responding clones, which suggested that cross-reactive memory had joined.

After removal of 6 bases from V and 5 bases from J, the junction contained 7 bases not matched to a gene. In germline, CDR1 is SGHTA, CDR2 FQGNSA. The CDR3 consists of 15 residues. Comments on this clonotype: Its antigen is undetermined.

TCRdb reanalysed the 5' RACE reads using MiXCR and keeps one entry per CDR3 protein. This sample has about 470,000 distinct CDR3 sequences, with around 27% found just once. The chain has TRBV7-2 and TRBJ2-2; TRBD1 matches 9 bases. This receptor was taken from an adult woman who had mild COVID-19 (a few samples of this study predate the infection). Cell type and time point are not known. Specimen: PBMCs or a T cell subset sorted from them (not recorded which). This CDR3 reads CASRSGTGYTGELFF. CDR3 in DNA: TGTGCCAGCAGGTCCGGGACAGGGTATACCGGGGAGCTGTTTTTT.